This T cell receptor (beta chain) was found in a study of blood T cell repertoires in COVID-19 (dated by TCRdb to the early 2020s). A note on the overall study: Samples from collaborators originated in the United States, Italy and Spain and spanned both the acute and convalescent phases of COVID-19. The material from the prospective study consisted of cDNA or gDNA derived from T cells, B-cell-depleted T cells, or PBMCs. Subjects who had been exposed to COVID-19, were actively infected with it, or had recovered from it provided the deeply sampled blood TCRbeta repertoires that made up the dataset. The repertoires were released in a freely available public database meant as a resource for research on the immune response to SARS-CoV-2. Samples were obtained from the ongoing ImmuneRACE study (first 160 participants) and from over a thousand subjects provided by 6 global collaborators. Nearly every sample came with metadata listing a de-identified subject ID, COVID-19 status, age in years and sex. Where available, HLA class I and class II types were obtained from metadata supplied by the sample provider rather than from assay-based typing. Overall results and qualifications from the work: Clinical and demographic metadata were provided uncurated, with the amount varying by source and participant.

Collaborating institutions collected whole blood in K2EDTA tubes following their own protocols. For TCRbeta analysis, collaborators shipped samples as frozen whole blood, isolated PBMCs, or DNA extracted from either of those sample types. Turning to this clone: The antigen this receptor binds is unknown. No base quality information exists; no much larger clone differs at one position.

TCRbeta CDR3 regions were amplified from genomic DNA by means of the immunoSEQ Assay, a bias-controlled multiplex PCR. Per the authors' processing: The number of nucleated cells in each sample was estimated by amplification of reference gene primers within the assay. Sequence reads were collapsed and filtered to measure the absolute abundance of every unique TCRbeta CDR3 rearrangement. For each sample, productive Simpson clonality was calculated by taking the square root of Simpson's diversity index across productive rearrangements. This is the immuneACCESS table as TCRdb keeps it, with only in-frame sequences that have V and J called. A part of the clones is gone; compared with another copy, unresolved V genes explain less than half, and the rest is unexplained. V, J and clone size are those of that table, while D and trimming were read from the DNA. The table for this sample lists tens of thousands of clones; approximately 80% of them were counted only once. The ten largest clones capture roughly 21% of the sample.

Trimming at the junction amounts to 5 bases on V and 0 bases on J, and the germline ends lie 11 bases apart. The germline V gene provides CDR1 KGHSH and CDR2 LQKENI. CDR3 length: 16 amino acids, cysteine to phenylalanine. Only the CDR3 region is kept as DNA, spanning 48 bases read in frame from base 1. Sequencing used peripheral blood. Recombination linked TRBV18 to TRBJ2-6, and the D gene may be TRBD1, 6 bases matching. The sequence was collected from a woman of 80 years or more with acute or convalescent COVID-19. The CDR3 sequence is CASSFTGNSGANVLTF. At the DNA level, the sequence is TGTGCCAGCTCATTTACAGGGAACTCTGGGGCCAACGTCCTGACTTTC.